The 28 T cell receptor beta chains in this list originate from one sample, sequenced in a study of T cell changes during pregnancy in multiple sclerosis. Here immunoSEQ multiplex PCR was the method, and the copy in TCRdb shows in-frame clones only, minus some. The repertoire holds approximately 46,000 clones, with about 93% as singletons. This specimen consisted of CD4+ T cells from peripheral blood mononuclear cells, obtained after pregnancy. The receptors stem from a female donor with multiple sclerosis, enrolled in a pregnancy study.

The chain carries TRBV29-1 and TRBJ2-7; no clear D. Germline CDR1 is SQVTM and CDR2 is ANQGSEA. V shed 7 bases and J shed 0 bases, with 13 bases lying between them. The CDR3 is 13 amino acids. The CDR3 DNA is TGCAGCGCCTCTCCCGCTACCTCCTACGAGCAGTACTTC. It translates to CSASPATSYEQYF.

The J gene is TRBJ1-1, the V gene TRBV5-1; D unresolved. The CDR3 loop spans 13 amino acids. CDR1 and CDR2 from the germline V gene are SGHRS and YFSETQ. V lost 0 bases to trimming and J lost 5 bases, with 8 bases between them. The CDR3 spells CASSLVELTEAFF. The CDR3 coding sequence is TGCGCCAGCAGCTTGGTTGAGCTGACTGAAGCTTTCTTT.

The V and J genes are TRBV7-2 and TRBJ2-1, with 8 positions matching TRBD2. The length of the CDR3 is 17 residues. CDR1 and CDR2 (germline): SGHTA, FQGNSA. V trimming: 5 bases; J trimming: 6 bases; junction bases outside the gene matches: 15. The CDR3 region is CASSPRGGSLNRNEQFF. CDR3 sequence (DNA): TGTGCCAGCAGCCCCCGGGGGGGTAGCTTAAACCGCAATGAGCAGTTCTTC.

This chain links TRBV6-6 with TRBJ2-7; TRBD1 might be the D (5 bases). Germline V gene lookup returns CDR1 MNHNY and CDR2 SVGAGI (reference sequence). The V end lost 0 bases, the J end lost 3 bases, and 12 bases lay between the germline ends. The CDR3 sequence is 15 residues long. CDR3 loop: CASSYSNLGDYEQYF. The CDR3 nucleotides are TGTGCCAGCAGTTACTCGAACCTAGGGGACTACGAGCAGTACTTC.

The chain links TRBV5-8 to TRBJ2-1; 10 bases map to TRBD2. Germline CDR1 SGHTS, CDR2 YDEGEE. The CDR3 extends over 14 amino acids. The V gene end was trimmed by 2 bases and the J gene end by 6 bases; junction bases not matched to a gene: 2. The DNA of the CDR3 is TGTGCCAGCAGCTTTTCTAGCGGGAGCAATGAGCAGTTCTTC. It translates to CASSFSSGSNEQFF.

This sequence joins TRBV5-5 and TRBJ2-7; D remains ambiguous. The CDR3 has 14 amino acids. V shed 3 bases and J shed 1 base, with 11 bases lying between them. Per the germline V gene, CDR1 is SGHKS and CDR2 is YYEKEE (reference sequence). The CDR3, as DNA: TGTGCCAGCAGCTGGTCGACAAATTCCTACGAGCAGTACTTC. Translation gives CASSWSTNSYEQYF.

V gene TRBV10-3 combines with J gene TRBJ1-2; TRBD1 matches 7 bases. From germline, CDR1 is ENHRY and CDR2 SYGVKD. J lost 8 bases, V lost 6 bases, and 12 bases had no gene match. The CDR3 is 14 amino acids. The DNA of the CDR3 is TGTGCCATCAGGGGGGACAGACTTACGGAGGGCTACACCTTC. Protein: CAIRGDRLTEGYTF.

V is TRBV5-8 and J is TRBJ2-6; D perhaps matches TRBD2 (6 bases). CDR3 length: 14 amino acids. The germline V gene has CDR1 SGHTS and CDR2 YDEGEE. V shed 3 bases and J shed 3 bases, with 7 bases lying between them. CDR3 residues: CASSWGVGANVLTF. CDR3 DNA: TGTGCCAGCAGCTGGGGGGTTGGGGCCAACGTCCTGACTTTC.

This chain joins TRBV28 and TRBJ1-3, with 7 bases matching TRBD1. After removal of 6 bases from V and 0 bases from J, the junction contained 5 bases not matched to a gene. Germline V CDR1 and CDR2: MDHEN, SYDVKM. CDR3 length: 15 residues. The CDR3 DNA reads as TGTGCCAGCAGCGGACAGGTAAACTCTGGAAACACCATATATTTT. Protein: CASSGQVNSGNTIYF.

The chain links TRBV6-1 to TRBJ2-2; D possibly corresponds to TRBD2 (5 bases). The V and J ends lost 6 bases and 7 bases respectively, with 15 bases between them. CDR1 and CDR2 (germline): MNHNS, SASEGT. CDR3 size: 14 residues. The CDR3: CASRRDVGVGELFF. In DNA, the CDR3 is TGTGCCAGCAGGAGAGACGTCGGGGTCGGGGAGCTGTTTTTT.

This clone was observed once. The chain's CDR3 is CASNGVRGSSYEQYF. The CDR3 nucleotides are TGTGCCAGCAACGGTGTCCGCGGAAGCTCCTACGAGCAGTACTTC. The chain couples TRBV7-8 to TRBJ2-7; D not certain. Germline lookup yields CDR1 SGHVS and CDR2 FQNEAQ. The V and J ends lost 7 bases and 0 bases respectively, with 16 bases between them. CDR3 size: 15 residues. Full variable domain (outside the CDR3, taken from reference TRBV7-8 and TRBJ2-7): GAGVSQSPRYKVAKRGQDVALRCDPISGHVSLFWYQQALGQGPEFLTYFQNEAQLDKSGLPSDRFFAERPEGSVSTLKIQRTQQEDSAVYLCASNGVRGSSYEQYFGPGTRLTVT.

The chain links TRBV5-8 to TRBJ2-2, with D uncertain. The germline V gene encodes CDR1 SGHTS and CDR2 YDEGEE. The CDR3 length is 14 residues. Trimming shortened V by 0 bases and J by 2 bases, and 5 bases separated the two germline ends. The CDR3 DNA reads TGTGCCAGCAGCTTGGGTCAAAACACCGGGGAGCTGTTTTTT. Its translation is CASSLGQNTGELFF.

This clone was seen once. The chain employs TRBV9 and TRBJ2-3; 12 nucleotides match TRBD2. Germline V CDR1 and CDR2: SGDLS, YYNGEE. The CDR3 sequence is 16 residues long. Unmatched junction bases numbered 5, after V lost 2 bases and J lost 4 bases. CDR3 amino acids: CASSVRTSGNPDTQYF. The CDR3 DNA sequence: TGTGCCAGCAGCGTCCGGACTAGCGGGAACCCAGATACGCAGTATTTT.

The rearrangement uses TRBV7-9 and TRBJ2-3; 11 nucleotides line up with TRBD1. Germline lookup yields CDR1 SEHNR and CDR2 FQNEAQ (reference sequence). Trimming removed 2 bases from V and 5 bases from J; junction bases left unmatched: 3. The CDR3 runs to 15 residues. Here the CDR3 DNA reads TGTGCCAGCAGCTTATTTGGGACAGGGGGAGATACGCAGTATTTT. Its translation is CASSLFGTGGDTQYF.

CDR3 in DNA: TGTGCCAGCAGCCTCTTAGCGGGGCCCACAGATACGCAGTATTTT. It yields the protein CASSLLAGPTDTQYF. This rearrangement joins TRBV9 to TRBJ2-3, with 8 bases aligning to TRBD2. V lost 4 bases and J lost 2; bases outside the gene matches: 6. Per germline, CDR1 SGDLS and CDR2 YYNGEE. The CDR3 totals 15 residues.

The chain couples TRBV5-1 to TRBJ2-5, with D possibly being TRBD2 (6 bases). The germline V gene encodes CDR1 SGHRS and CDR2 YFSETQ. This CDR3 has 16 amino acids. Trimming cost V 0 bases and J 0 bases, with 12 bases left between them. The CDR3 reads CASSLGGRGNQETQYF. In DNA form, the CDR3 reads TGCGCCAGCAGCTTGGGGGGCCGCGGGAACCAAGAGACCCAGTACTTC. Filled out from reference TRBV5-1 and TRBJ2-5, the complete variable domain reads KAGVTQTPRYLIKTRGQQVTLSCSPISGHRSVSWYQQTPGQGLQFLFEYFSETQRNKGNFPGRFSGRQFSNSRSEMNVSTLELGDSALYLCASSLGGRGNQETQYFGPGTRLLVL.

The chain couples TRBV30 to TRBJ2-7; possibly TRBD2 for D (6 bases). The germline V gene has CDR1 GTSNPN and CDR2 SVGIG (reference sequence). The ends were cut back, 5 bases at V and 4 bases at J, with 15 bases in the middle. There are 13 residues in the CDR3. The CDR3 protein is CAWRAGTGYEQYF. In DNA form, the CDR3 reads TGTGCCTGGCGGGCCGGGACTGGATACGAGCAGTACTTC.

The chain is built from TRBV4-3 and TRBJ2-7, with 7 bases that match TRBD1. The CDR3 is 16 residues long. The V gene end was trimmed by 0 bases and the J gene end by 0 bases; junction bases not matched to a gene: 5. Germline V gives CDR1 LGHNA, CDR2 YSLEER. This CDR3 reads CASSQEARGNSYEQYF. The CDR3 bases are TGCGCCAGCAGCCAAGAGGCCAGGGGGAACTCCTACGAGCAGTACTTC.

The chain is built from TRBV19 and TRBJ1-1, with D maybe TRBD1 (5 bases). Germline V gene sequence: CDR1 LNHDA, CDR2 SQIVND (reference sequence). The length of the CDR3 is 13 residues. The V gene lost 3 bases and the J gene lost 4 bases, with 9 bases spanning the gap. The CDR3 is CASSILQGTEAFF. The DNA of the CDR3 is TGTGCCAGTAGTATTCTCCAGGGCACTGAAGCTTTCTTT.

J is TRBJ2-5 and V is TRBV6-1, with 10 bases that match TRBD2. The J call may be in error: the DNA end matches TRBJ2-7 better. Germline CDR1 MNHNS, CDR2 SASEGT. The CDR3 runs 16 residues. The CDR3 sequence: CASSGRLAGVSYEQYF. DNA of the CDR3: TGTGCCAGCAGTGGGCGGCTAGCGGGAGTTTCCTACGAGCAGTACTTC.

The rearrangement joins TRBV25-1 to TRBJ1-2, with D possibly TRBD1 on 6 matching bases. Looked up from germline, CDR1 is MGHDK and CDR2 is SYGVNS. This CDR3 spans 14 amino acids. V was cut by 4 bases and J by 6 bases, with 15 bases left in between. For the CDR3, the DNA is TGTGCCAGCAGTGCCAAGGGGACACCGCATGGCTACACCTTC. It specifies CASSAKGTPHGYTF.

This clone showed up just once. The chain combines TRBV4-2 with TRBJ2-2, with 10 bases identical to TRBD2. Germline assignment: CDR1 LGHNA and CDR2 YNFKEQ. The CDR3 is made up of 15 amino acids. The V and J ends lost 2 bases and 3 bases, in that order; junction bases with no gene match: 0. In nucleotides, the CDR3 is TGTGCCAGCAGCCAACTAGCGGGAGACACCGGGGAGCTGTTTTTT. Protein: CASSQLAGDTGELFF.

CDR3 sequence: CASSQDQGTNTGELFF. CDR3 DNA sequence: TGCGCCAGCAGCCAAGATCAGGGAACGAACACCGGGGAGCTGTTTTTT. This rearrangement joins TRBV4-3 to TRBJ2-2; a possible D gene is TRBD1 (5 bases). Per the germline V gene, CDR1 is LGHNA and CDR2 is YSLEER. This CDR3 is built from 16 residues. The ends were cut back, 0 bases at V and 0 bases at J, with 8 bases in the middle.

The CDR3 reads CASSLAEVGYTF. The DNA for the CDR3 is TGTGCCAGCAGCTTGGCGGAGGTAGGCTACACCTTC. This chain links TRBV5-6 with TRBJ1-2; D unresolved. V dropped 0 bases and J dropped 8 bases, with 8 bases sitting between them. The CDR3 runs to 12 residues. The germline CDR1 and CDR2 sequences are SGHDT and YYEEEE.

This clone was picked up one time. This chain's CDR3 is CATSTRDRPHEQYF. The CDR3 DNA sequence: TGTGCCACCAGCACACGGGACAGGCCCCACGAGCAGTACTTC. This chain links TRBV15 with TRBJ2-7; 8 nucleotides align to TRBD1. CDR1 and CDR2 from the germline V gene are LNHNV and YYDKDF (reference sequence). This CDR3 has 14 amino acids. The V gene end was trimmed by 4 bases and the J gene end by 5 bases; junction bases not matched to a gene: 7.

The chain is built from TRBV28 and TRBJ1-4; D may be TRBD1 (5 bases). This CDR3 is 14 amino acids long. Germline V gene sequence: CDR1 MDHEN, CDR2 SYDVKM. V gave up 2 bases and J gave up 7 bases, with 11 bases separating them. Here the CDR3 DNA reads TGTGCCAGCAGTTTAACCCGGAGGGGTGAAAAACTGTTTTTT. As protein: CASSLTRRGEKLFF.

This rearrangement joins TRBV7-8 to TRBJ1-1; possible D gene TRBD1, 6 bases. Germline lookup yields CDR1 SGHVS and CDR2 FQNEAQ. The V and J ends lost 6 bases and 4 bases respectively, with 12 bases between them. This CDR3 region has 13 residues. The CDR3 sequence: CASSAEGGTEAFF. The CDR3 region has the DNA TGTGCCAGCAGTGCCGAAGGGGGCACTGAAGCTTTCTTT.

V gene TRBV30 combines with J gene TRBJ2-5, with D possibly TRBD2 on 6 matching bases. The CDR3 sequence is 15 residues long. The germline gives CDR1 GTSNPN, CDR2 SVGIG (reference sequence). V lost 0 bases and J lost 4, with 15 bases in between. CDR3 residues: CAWSVPAGLTETQYF. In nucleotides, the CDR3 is TGTGCCTGGAGTGTACCAGCGGGCCTAACAGAGACCCAGTACTTC. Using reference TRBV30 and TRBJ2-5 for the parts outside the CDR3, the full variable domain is SQTIHQWPATLVQPVGSPLSLECTVEGTSNPNLYWYRQAAGRGLQLLFYSVGIGQISSEVPQNLSASRPQDRQFILSSKKLLLSDSGFYLCAWSVPAGLTETQYFGPGTRLLVL.